Below, one T cell receptor beta chain is given with its context. The target antigen is unknown. This sample is part of a study of beta chain features in type 1 diabetes. Overall study results and limits: A potential influence of HLA type upon TCRB rearrangement remained unresolved herein. Among patients with Type 1 diabetes, TCRB CDR3s were moderately but significantly shorter in every one of the four CD4+ subsets. The naive, central memory and Treg TCRB repertoires showed an apparent similarity that was greater among patients than among healthy donors. Individuals with type 1 diabetes displayed fewer insertions and more deletions at VDJ junctions.

Trimming stripped 4 bases from V and 6 bases from J, with 13 bases between. This CDR3 comprises 14 residues. The germline CDR1 and CDR2 sequences are ENHRY and SYGVKD. Expressed TCRB transcripts were sequenced, since all the RNA that had been isolated was reverse transcribed. Only in-frame clones appear in the TCRdb table, and some are missing; sequencing was by immunoSEQ multiplex PCR. The profile shows about 620,000 clones, about 14% of them singletons. This sequence originates from a man aged 18 to 29 in good health. V gene TRBV10-3 combines with J gene TRBJ2-1; D is uncertain. The sample comprised naive CD4+ T cells from blood. The CDR3 nucleotides read TGTGCCATCAGTGGGACCCCAGAAAGCAATGAGCAGTTCTTC. Its translation: CAISGTPESNEQFF.